This TCR beta chain was documented in a study of pediatric ulcerative colitis. The rectum was sampled with one to two pinch biopsies at colonoscopy. Trimming took 7 bases from V and 6 from J; bases not matched to a gene: 5. This CDR3 has 13 amino acids. The germline CDR1 and CDR2 sequences are MNHEY and SMNVEV (reference sequence). TCRdb's copy holds only in-frame clones and misses some; the assay was immunoSEQ multiplex PCR. Of more than 35,000 clones listed, more than 70% are singletons. The chain couples TRBV27 to TRBJ2-1; 8 bases agree with TRBD1. The clonotype was recovered from a boy between 10 and 17 years old with moderate ulcerative colitis. Sequencing used gut tissue. As DNA, the CDR3 is TGTGCCAGCACCCCAACAGGGGGCAATGAGCAGTTCTTC. Translating it yields CASTPTGGNEQFF.